These 5 T cell receptor beta chains were sequenced from one sample in a study of molecular identifiers for immune sequencing clone quantification. TCRdb called the PCR reads again in MiXCR, with one record for every CDR3 protein. This table has about 640,000 distinct CDR3 sequences, roughly 21% appearing once. Sequencing was carried out using naive CD8+ T cells from blood, with Jurkat cell RNA spiked in. Subset noted: FACS-sorted CD8+CD4-CCR7+CD45RA+ naive T cells. The source of these receptors is a human donor in good health. Some libraries in this study had Jurkat cell RNA spiked in.

This clonotype was detected only a few times. The gene calls are TRBV18 and TRBJ2-1; no definite D call. CDR1 is KGHSH, CDR2 LQKENI, per germline. The CDR3 contains 15 residues. Trimming removed 0 bases from V and 8 bases from J, with 14 bases in between. The CDR3 sequence: CASSPPDIPDDEQFF. In DNA, the CDR3 is TGTGCCAGCTCACCACCAGACATACCGGATGATGAGCAGTTCTTC.

The table lists this clonotype with many counts. The chain employs TRBV27 and TRBJ2-5; D might be TRBD1 (5 bases). There are 15 residues in the CDR3. The V end was cut by 3 bases, the J end by 0 bases, with 11 bases between. Germline loops: CDR1 MNHEY, CDR2 SMNVEV (reference sequence). Written as DNA, the CDR3 is TGTGCCAGCAGTTTTTCAGGGAACCACCAAGAGACCCAGTACTTC. Amino acid sequence: CASSFSGNHQETQYF.

The count of this clonotype is one. One base away lies a much larger clone, so this may be a sequencing read error. The chain links TRBV5-6 to TRBJ2-7, with D perhaps matching TRBD2 (6 bases). CDR1 is SGHDT, CDR2 YYEEEE, per germline. The CDR3 has 13 residues. CDR3 nucleotide sequence: TGTGTCAGCGGCTTGTGGGGGGCCTACGAGCAGTACTTC. Amino acids: CVSGLWGAYEQYF.

This clonotype appeared a single time. This may be a read error, as it is one base from a much larger clone. Given the absence of the conserved phenylalanine or tryptophan at the CDR3 end, a read error is likely. V is TRBV27 and J is TRBJ2-7; 9 nucleotides agree with TRBD1. Trimming took 6 bases from V and 3 from J; bases not matched to a gene: 3. In germline, CDR1 is MNHEY, CDR2 SMNVEV (reference sequence). The CDR3 totals 13 residues. The CDR3 nucleotides read TGTGCCAGCAGACAGGGGGCTTTCTACGAGCAGTACCTC. This codes for CASRQGAFYEQYL.

This clonotype showed up many times. This chain uses TRBV12-3 or TRBV12-4 with TRBJ1-1; 7 bases match TRBD1. The CDR3 has 12 amino acids. With 7 bases clipped from V and 4 bases from J, the junction kept 3 bases outside the gene matches. CDR3 nucleotides: TGTGCCAGCACTCAGGGGGGCACTGAAGCTTTCTTT. This codes for CASTQGGTEAFF.